This T cell receptor (beta chain) was captured by sequencing in a study of T cells in Graves' hyperthyroidism and ophthalmopathy. Amplified TCR beta CDR3 regions came from RNA transcripts. HTBI primers drove first-round RT-PCR of the TCR CDR3. In TCRdb, the multiplex PCR reads were re-called with MiXCR into one record per CDR3 protein. The repertoire includes around 690,000 distinct CDR3 sequences, approximately 15% of them detected once, and around 16% sits in the top ten. CDR1 is LNHDA, CDR2 SQIVND, per germline (reference sequence). The CDR3 spans 12 residues. The ends lost 10 bases at V and 5 bases at J; junction bases unmatched: 6.

The gene calls are TRBV19 and TRBJ2-7; 9 nucleotides match TRBD1. The sample consisted of blood. This receptor was identified in a man aged 50-59 years with Graves' hyperthyroidism. CDR3 amino acids: CATGQGSHEQYF. In nucleotides, the CDR3 is TGTGCCACAGGACAGGGGAGCCACGAGCAGTACTTC.